The entry below gives a single T cell receptor (beta chain) sequence along with its context. The clone's antigen remains unknown. The CDR3 extends 3 residues past the end of the read, so its final part is completed from the germline J gene. Read against the paper, the sample's time point label means: blood sample drawn before combined kidney and bone marrow transplant. Thawed PBMCs were FACS-sorted into unstimulated Tregs (CD4+CD25+CD127-), CD4+ non-Tregs (CD4+CD25-), CD4 cells and CD8 cells. The patients were a few recipients of combined kidney and bone marrow transplants from the ITN036ST trial, and samples were available only for these trial subjects. Healthy control blood was separated into PBMCs by Ficoll density gradient and cryopreserved, and patient PBMCs were collected both before and after transplant. This entry belongs to a study of Tregs in tolerant kidney transplant recipients (dated by TCRdb to 2018 to 2020). Regarding the complete study: The transplants used related donors with nonmyeloablative bone marrow transplantation, and mixed chimerism in the human trials was transient. Before combined kidney and bone marrow transplantation, this study identified donor-specific regulatory T cells using TCRbeta sequencing and then followed those same cells after transplant. What the authors observed across the whole study: In tolerant patients, the expansion of donor-specific Tregs was greater than global Treg expansion, suggesting that the expansion was antigen-driven rather than nonspecific. PCR primers changed over time for some patients, so nucleotide-level comparison across those patients' samples was not possible. Although technical replication error seemed to be minimal, the question of biological reproducibility was not addressed directly. The most biologically relevant and donor-specific TCRbeta repertoire appeared to be identified by expanding Tregs with activated donor B cells. Because only a small number of patients were included, the study had limitations, and the results will need to be validated in larger populations as well as under other immunosuppression protocols.

CDR1 and CDR2 (SQVTM, ANQGSEA) derive from the germline V gene. Its CDR3 holds 12 amino acids, cysteine through phenylalanine. Of the CDR3's DNA, 27 bases were read; they are in frame from base 1. The V and J ends are trimmed by 7 bases and 0 bases, leaving 7 bases between them. For TCRbeta CDR3 sequencing, genomic DNA was extracted from sorted cells using the QIAGEN DNeasy Blood and Tissue Kit. High-throughput TCRbeta CDR3 sequencing, which included PCR amplification with bias correction and internal controls, was done commercially through immunoSEQ. On the study's bioinformatics: Unique productive TCRbeta sequences were defined by CDR3 nucleotide sequence where primers matched, otherwise by CDR3 amino acid sequence with Vbeta and Jbeta genes. To correct sorting error, sequences shared between sorted populations at a frequency ratio of 2:1 or less were removed; the rest were assigned to the higher population. Donor-reactive sequences were defined as at least 5-fold expanded in CFSE-low cells versus unstimulated cells, with frequency of at least 0.01% in CFSE-low cells. Repertoire divergence was quantified by Jensen-Shannon divergence using the top 100 TCRbeta sequences ranked by frequency. For samples with multiple sequencing runs, sorting error was corrected in each run separately before the runs were combined. TCRdb limited this immuneACCESS table to in-frame rearrangements with V and J called. A share of clones is missing; checked studies link under half to unresolved V genes, and the rest is unexplained. V, J and clone size were drawn from that table, and D and trimming were deduced from the DNA. The sample's table lists a count of around 33,000 clones. Together, the top ten hold roughly an eighth of the sample.

The sequences come from CD8+ T cells from blood, collected before the transplant. This receptor was identified in a human donor who received a combined kidney and bone marrow transplant. The chain links TRBV29-1 with TRBJ1-3; the D segment cannot be called with confidence. CDR3 bases read: TGCAGCGCCGGGGTCTCTGGAAACACC. Its coded protein is CSAGVSGNT. The whole CDR3 protein reads CSAGVSGNTIYF. Reference TRBV29-1 and TRBJ1-3 proteins supply the regions before and after the CDR3; the full variable domain is: SAVISQKPSRDICQRGTSLTIQCQVDSQVTMMFWYRQQPGQSLTLIATANQGSEATYESGFVIDKFPISRPNLTFSTLTVSNMSPEDSSIYLCSAGVSGNTIYFGEGSWLTVV.